The 29 T cell receptor beta chains below all came from one sample that was sequenced in a study of chemoradiotherapy in HPV16-positive cancers. The repertoire was sequenced with immunoSEQ multiplex PCR; TCRdb's copy has only in-frame clones and lacks some. The sample consists of under 6,000 clones, 80% of them appearing once. The sample was acquired from a patient who underwent chemoradiotherapy. These receptor sequences come from a human donor with HPV-associated anogenital cancer.

CDR3 in amino acids: CASSPNVAGELTF. The CDR3 DNA sequence: TGTGCCAGCTCACCAAATGTCGCAGGGGAACTCACCTTC. The genes are TRBV18 and TRBJ1-2; D possibly corresponds to TRBD1 (6 bases). The CDR3 totals 13 residues. Trimming pared 2 bases from V and 13 bases from J, leaving 17 bases between. Germline V CDR1 and CDR2: KGHSH, LQKENI.

CDR3 nucleotide sequence: TGTGCCAGCAGCAGAGACAGGACTTACGAGCAGTACGTC. It yields the protein CASSRDRTYEQYV. This chain connects TRBV6-1 to TRBJ2-7; maybe TRBD1 (6 bases). From germline, CDR1 is MNHNS and CDR2 SASEGT. The CDR3 contains 13 residues. Trimming left V 6 bases short and J 4 bases short, with 13 bases between.

This clone showed up just once. This rearrangement joins TRBV2 to TRBJ1-1; D uncertain. Germline V CDR1 and CDR2: SNHLY, FYNNEI. The V end lost 6 bases, the J end lost 0 bases, and 11 bases lay between the germline ends. CDR3 length: 14 amino acids. The CDR3 protein is CASRIGRLNTEAFF. The CDR3 DNA follows: TGTGCCAGCAGGATAGGACGGCTGAACACTGAAGCTTTCTTT.

This rearrangement joins TRBV4-3 to TRBJ2-1; 10 nucleotides align to TRBD2. Germline loops: CDR1 LGHNA, CDR2 YSLEER. The CDR3 extends over 16 amino acids. With V trimmed by 1 base and J by 4 bases, 4 bases remained unmatched. The CDR3 spells CASSQGGLAAYNEQFF. The CDR3 DNA sequence: TGCGCCAGCAGCCAAGGTGGACTAGCGGCATACAATGAGCAGTTCTTC.

V and J are TRBV4-1 and TRBJ1-5; the D gene is possibly TRBD1 (5 bases). The CDR3 sequence is 16 residues long. CDR1 and CDR2 (germline): MGHRA, YSYEKL. Between the trimmed V and J ends, which lost 0 bases and 2 bases, there was a span of 11 bases. In DNA form, the CDR3 reads TGCGCCAGCAGCCAAGATGGGGGAGTAGGCAATCAGCCCCAGCATTTT. Its translation is CASSQDGGVGNQPQHF.

The chain uses TRBV6-5 and TRBJ1-2, with a possible D match to TRBD1 (6 bases). Trimming stripped 2 bases from V and 4 bases from J, with 11 bases between. This CDR3 is built from 14 residues. CDR1 is MNHEY, CDR2 SVGAGI, per germline. The CDR3 sequence is CASSYEDSLYGYTF. The CDR3 coding sequence is TGTGCCAGCAGTTACGAGGACAGCCTCTATGGCTACACCTTC.

In this sample, this clone turned up once. J is TRBJ1-3 and V is TRBV5-6, with unresolved D. The CDR3 runs 14 residues. Trimming left V 1 base short and J 7 bases short, with 12 bases between. In germline, CDR1 is SGHDT, CDR2 YYEEEE. DNA of the CDR3: TGTGCCAGCAGCTTGAGGGCGCCGAGGAACACCATATATTTT. It codes for CASSLRAPRNTIYF.

This clone was detected a few times. The V and J genes are TRBV7-8 and TRBJ1-4; 9 nucleotides line up with TRBD1. Germline-derived CDR1 and CDR2 are SGHVS and FQNEAQ. The J segment lost 7 bases and the V segment lost 3 bases, leaving 3 bases of the junction unmatched. CDR3 length: 14 residues. The CDR3 DNA reads TGTGCCAGCAGCTTTACAGGGGGCGTTGAAAAACTGTTTTTT. Encoded protein: CASSFTGGVEKLFF.

This chain links TRBV11-3 with TRBJ1-1, with TRBD1 identical over 7 bases. Germline lookup yields CDR1 SGHNT and CDR2 YENEEA. J lost 2 bases, V lost 0 bases, and 6 bases had no gene match. The CDR3 is made up of 16 amino acids. CDR3 DNA sequence: TGTGCCAGCAGCTTAGATGGGACAGCATTTAACACTGAAGCTTTCTTT. It codes for CASSLDGTAFNTEAFF.

V gene TRBV7-9 combines with J gene TRBJ1-5, with D maybe TRBD1 (5 bases). CDR1 SEHNR and CDR2 FQNEAQ come from the germline V gene (reference sequence). V was shortened by 5 bases and J by 2 bases, with 13 bases between the two germline ends. The CDR3 sequence is 15 residues long. CDR3 nucleotides: TGTGCCAGCAGCCTGGGGGGTAAGGGCAATCAGCCCCAGCATTTT. Translated, it gives CASSLGGKGNQPQHF.

The V gene is TRBV9, the J gene TRBJ1-1; D is uncertain. The V end lost 0 bases, the J end lost 6 bases, and 9 bases lay between the germline ends. Germline-derived CDR1 and CDR2 are SGDLS and YYNGEE. The CDR3 has 13 amino acids. The CDR3 nucleotides are TGTGCCAGCAGCGTAGTCCCCCAATCTGAAGCTTTCTTT. This gives the protein CASSVVPQSEAFF.

The gene calls are TRBV19 and TRBJ1-2, with D tentatively TRBD1 (6 bases). The germline V gene encodes CDR1 LNHDA and CDR2 SQIVND (reference sequence). V was cut by 7 bases and J by 4 bases, with 19 bases left in between. This CDR3 is 15 amino acids long. The CDR3: CASTPTRGRGYGYTF. In nucleotides, the CDR3 is TGTGCCAGTACCCCTACGCGGGGCAGGGGCTATGGCTACACCTTC.

The chain couples TRBV7-2 to TRBJ2-3; D is unclear. This CDR3 has 13 amino acids. With 4 bases removed from V and 2 bases from J, the gap between germline ends came to 7 bases. Germline V gives CDR1 SGHTA, CDR2 FQGNSA. The CDR3 DNA sequence: TGTGCCAGCAGCTCTGGGCCCACAGATACGCAGTATTTT. Its translation is CASSSGPTDTQYF.

This chain joins TRBV19 and TRBJ1-5, with D tentatively TRBD1 (6 bases). The V gene lost 3 bases and the J gene lost 4 bases, with 25 bases spanning the gap. In germline, CDR1 is LNHDA, CDR2 SQIVND (reference sequence). The length of the CDR3 is 19 residues. CDR3 amino acids: CASSILRRGGQVGNQPQHF. The CDR3 DNA reads TGTGCCAGTAGTATCCTGCGTCGGGGGGGACAAGTAGGGAATCAGCCCCAGCATTTT. The entire variable domain, with the rest obtained from reference TRBV19 and TRBJ1-5, is as follows: DGGITQSPKYLFRKEGQNVTLSCEQNLNHDAMYWYRQDPGQGLRLIYYSQIVNDFQKGDIAEGYSVSREKKESFPLTVTSAQKNPTAFYLCASSILRRGGQVGNQPQHFGDGTRLSIL.

The CDR3 region has the DNA TGCGCCAGCAGCTTGGAAGACAGCTCTGGAAACACCATATATTTT. Its translation is CASSLEDSSGNTIYF. The J gene is TRBJ1-3, the V gene TRBV5-1; a weak D match, TRBD1 (5 bases). CDR3 length: 15 amino acids. Trimming stripped 0 bases from V and 0 bases from J, with 7 bases between. Germline assignment: CDR1 SGHRS and CDR2 YFSETQ. Based on the CDR3 plus reference TRBV5-1 and TRBJ1-3, the full variable domain is KAGVTQTPRYLIKTRGQQVTLSCSPISGHRSVSWYQQTPGQGLQFLFEYFSETQRNKGNFPGRFSGRQFSNSRSEMNVSTLELGDSALYLCASSLEDSSGNTIYFGEGSWLTVV.

This CDR3 is CASSLSSDRNTEAFF. In DNA form, the CDR3 reads TGTGCCAGCTCACTCTCCTCGGACCGGAACACTGAAGCTTTCTTT. The chain employs TRBV18 and TRBJ1-1; no definite D call. CDR1 and CDR2 (germline): KGHSH, LQKENI. The CDR3 has 15 residues. Trimming took 4 bases from V and 1 from J, leaving 13 bases between them.

The rearrangement uses TRBV10-1 and TRBJ2-5; D could derive from TRBD1 or TRBD2 (8 bases each). The V end lost 7 bases, the J end lost 0 bases, and 21 bases lay between the germline ends. The CDR3 contains 17 residues. The germline CDR1 and CDR2 sequences are WNHNN and SYGVQD (reference sequence). CDR3 region: CASTGLAGGLYQETQYF. For the CDR3, the DNA is TGCGCCAGCACCGGACTAGCAGGGGGCCTGTACCAAGAGACCCAGTACTTC.

This rearrangement joins TRBV18 to TRBJ1-5; TRBD1 might be the D (6 bases). Looked up from germline, CDR1 is KGHSH and CDR2 is LQKENI. This CDR3 spans 13 amino acids. Trimming stripped 6 bases from V and 5 bases from J, with 11 bases between. The CDR3 region is CASSDSLDQPQHF. For the CDR3, the DNA is TGTGCCAGCTCGGACAGTCTTGATCAGCCCCAGCATTTT.

This clone is a singleton in its sample. The chain recombines TRBV18 with TRBJ1-1; 10 nucleotides line up with TRBD1. Trimming removed 6 bases from V and 4 bases from J; junction bases left unmatched: 2. CDR3 length: 13 amino acids. Germline V gene sequence: CDR1 KGHSH, CDR2 LQKENI. CDR3 protein: CASSTGGVTEAFF. CDR3 DNA: TGTGCCAGCTCGACAGGGGGCGTCACTGAAGCTTTCTTT.

The chain recombines TRBV2 with TRBJ1-2; D unresolved. The germline CDR1 and CDR2 sequences are SNHLY and FYNNEI. V lost 8 bases and J 10 bases, leaving 23 bases between the germline ends. The length of the CDR3 is 14 residues. The CDR3 protein is CASGPVGPAGDYTF. The CDR3, as DNA: TGTGCCAGCGGTCCGGTAGGGCCAGCCGGCGACTACACCTTC.

The chain is built from TRBV7-2 and TRBJ1-5; TRBD1 matches 8 bases. CDR3 size: 15 residues. V was clipped by 6 bases and J by 6 bases; unmatched bases: 10. From germline, CDR1 is SGHTA and CDR2 FQGNSA. CDR3 region: CASREDRDLIQPQHF. The CDR3 bases are TGTGCCAGCAGAGAGGACAGGGACCTTATTCAGCCCCAGCATTTT. The full variable domain, in which reference TRBV7-2 and TRBJ1-5 provide the parts outside the CDR3, is GAGVSQSPSNKVTEKGKDVELRCDPISGHTALYWYRQSLGQGLEFLIYFQGNSAPDKSGLPSDRFSAERTGGSVSTLTIQRTQQEDSAVYLCASREDRDLIQPQHFGDGTRLSIL.

CDR3 nucleotides: TGTGCCAGCAGCTTGGAGAGCCTTCCGGATACGCAGTATTTT. It encodes CASSLESLPDTQYF. V is TRBV5-4 and J is TRBJ2-3; no reliable D call. Looked up from germline, CDR1 is SGHNT and CDR2 is YYREEE (reference sequence). The CDR3 totals 14 residues. Trimming left V 0 bases short and J 6 bases short, with 11 bases between.

The chain joins TRBV4-3 to TRBJ1-5; no firm D call. This CDR3 has 13 residues. Trimming removed 4 bases at V and 7 bases at J, with 11 bases between. Germline CDR1 and CDR2: LGHNA and YSLEER. The CDR3 loop reads CASSPRIEQPQHF. CDR3 sequence (DNA): TGCGCCAGCAGCCCAAGAATTGAACAGCCCCAGCATTTT.

This sequence joins TRBV11-3 and TRBJ1-2; 7 positions match TRBD1. The CDR3 totals 16 residues. CDR1 is SGHNT and CDR2 is YENEEA in the germline V gene. V shed 4 bases and J 4 bases; nucleotides not matched to a gene: 12. CDR3 DNA: TGTGCCAGCAGCTCTAACCACGGGACAGCGTCCTATGGCTACACCTTC. Translated: CASSSNHGTASYGYTF.

The rearrangement uses TRBV7-9 and TRBJ2-4; a possible D gene is TRBD2 (6 bases). The CDR3 length is 15 residues. Germline V gene lookup returns CDR1 SEHNR and CDR2 FQNEAQ (reference sequence). V lost 4 bases, J lost 3 bases, and 13 bases lay in between. The CDR3 DNA is TGTGCCAGCAGCTCGCCTGAGGACTACAAAAACATTCAGTACTTC. Its protein product is CASSSPEDYKNIQYF.

The V gene is TRBV7-2, the J gene TRBJ2-5, with 7 bases fitting TRBD2. This CDR3 spans 14 amino acids. CDR1 is SGHTA and CDR2 is FQGNSA in the germline V gene. Trimming took 0 bases from V and 5 from J; bases not matched to a gene: 3. The CDR3 DNA reads TGTGCCAGCAGCTTAGCGGAGGGAGGGGAGACCCAGTACTTC. Its protein is CASSLAEGGETQYF. The variable domain in full, completed from reference TRBV7-2 and TRBJ2-5, reads GAGVSQSPSNKVTEKGKDVELRCDPISGHTALYWYRQSLGQGLEFLIYFQGNSAPDKSGLPSDRFSAERTGGSVSTLTIQRTQQEDSAVYLCASSLAEGGETQYFGPGTRLLVL.

V is TRBV6-1 and J is TRBJ1-2; unclear D gene. CDR1 is MNHNS and CDR2 is SASEGT in the germline V gene. The length of the CDR3 is 12 residues. The V end lost 8 bases, the J end lost 7 bases, and 14 bases lay between the germline ends. CDR3 in DNA: TGTGCCAGCGAGATAGGCGCCGGTGGCTACACCTTC. Encoded protein: CASEIGAGGYTF.

The chain carries TRBV6-6 and TRBJ2-5; tentative D call: TRBD2 (5 bases). The CDR3 extends over 14 amino acids. CDR1 is MNHNY, CDR2 SVGAGI, per germline (reference sequence). Deletions cut 0 bases from V and 1 base from J, with 6 bases between. DNA for the CDR3: TGTGCCAGCAGTTACTCGGGAGTCCAAGAGACCCAGTACTTC. Translating gives CASSYSGVQETQYF.

This clone was found once. The V gene is TRBV6-5, the J gene TRBJ1-2; possible D gene TRBD1, 6 bases. The CDR3 is 14 residues long. The germline V gene encodes CDR1 MNHEY and CDR2 SVGAGI. The ends were cut back, 2 bases at V and 6 bases at J, with 13 bases in the middle. CDR3 in DNA: TGTGCCAGCAGTTACGGGGGCAGGGGACATGGCTACACCTTC. It translates to CASSYGGRGHGYTF.